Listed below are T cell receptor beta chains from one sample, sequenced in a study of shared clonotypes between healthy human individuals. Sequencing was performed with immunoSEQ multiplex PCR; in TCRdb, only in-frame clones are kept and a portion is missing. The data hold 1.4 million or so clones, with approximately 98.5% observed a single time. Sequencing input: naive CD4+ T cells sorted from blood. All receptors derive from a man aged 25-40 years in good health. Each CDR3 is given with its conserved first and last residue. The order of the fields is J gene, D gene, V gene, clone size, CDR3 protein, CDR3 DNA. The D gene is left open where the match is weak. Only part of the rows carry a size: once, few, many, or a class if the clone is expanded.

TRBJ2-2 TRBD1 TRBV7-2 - CASSSGQGRRELFF TGTGCCAGCAGCTCCGGACAGGGTCGAAGGGAGCTGTTTTTT
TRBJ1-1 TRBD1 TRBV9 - CASSVSDRMNTEAFF TGTGCCAGCAGCGTATCGGACAGGATGAACACTGAAGCTTTCTTT
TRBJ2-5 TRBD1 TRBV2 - CASSERRWDRGGTQYF TGTGCCAGCAGTGAAAGAAGGTGGGACAGGGGAGGGACCCAGTACTTC
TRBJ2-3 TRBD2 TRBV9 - CASSVEAGGTTDTQYF TGTGCCAGCAGCGTAGAAGCGGGAGGAACCACAGATACGCAGTATTTT
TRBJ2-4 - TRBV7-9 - CASSETGGIGGGNIQYF TGTGCCAGCAGCGAGACAGGAGGGATAGGAGGAGGAAACATTCAGTACTTC
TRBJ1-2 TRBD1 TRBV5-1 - CASSFGTAPNYGYTF TGCGCCAGCAGCTTCGGGACAGCACCTAACTATGGCTACACCTTC
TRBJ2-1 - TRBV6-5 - CASSYSPGRNEQFF TGTGCCAGCAGTTACTCGCCAGGGCGCAATGAGCAGTTCTTC
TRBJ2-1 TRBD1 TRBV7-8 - CASSLVRVPWDSEQFF TGTGCCAGCAGCTTAGTTCGGGTCCCCTGGGACAGTGAGCAGTTCTTC
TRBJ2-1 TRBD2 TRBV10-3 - CAISESGAGYLYNEQFF TGTGCCATCAGTGAGTCGGGAGCGGGATACCTGTACAATGAGCAGTTCTTC
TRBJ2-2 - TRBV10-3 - CAISETGTSAGELFF TGTGCCATCAGTGAAACCGGGACCTCCGCCGGGGAGCTGTTTTTT
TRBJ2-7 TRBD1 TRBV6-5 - CASSPRGYEQYF TGTGCCAGCAGTCCCAGGGGGTACGAGCAGTACTTC
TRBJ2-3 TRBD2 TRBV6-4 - CASSETSGITDTQYF TGTGCCAGCAGTGAGACTAGCGGGATCACAGATACGCAGTATTTT
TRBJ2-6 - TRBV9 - CASRGIIGPGANVLTF TGTGCCAGCAGGGGTATTATAGGGCCTGGGGCCAACGTCCTGACTTTC
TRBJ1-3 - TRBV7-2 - CASSLGPGSGNTIYF TGTGCCAGCAGCTTAGGTCCAGGGTCAGGAAACACCATATATTTT
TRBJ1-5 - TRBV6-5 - CASSYSMKGGRPQHF TGTGCCAGCAGTTACTCGATGAAGGGGGGGCGGCCCCAGCATTTT
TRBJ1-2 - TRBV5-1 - CASSLVTASRGYTF TGCGCCAGCAGCTTGGTGACAGCCAGCAGGGGCTACACCTTC
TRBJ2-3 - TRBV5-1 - CASSSTNGRPGDTQYF TGCGCCAGCAGCTCAACAAACGGACGGCCGGGCGATACGCAGTATTTT
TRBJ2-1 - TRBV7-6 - CASSLDYPGNEQFF TGTGCCAGCAGCTTAGACTATCCGGGGAATGAGCAGTTCTTC
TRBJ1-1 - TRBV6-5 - CASSYSILQGEAFF TGTGCCAGCAGTTACTCGATACTCCAGGGAGAAGCTTTCTTT
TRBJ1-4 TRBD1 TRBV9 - CASSGQGVTNEKLFF TGTGCCAGCAGCGGACAGGGGGTTACTAATGAAAAACTGTTTTTT
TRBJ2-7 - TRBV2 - CASSERSPIAYEQYF TGTGCCAGCAGTGAAAGGTCCCCGATTGCCTACGAGCAGTACTTC
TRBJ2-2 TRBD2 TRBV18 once CASSDLLADLNTGELFF TGTGCCAGCTCAGACTTACTAGCGGACTTAAACACCGGGGAGCTGTTTTTT
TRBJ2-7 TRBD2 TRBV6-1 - CASSAIAGRSSYEQYF TGTGCCAGCAGTGCCATAGCGGGAAGAAGCTCCTACGAGCAGTACTTC
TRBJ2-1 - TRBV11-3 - CASSPPTNNEQFF TGTGCCAGCAGCCCCCCGACGAACAATGAGCAGTTCTTC
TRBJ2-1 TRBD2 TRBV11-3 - CASSPGTSTYNEQFF TGTGCCAGCAGCCCCGGGACTAGTACGTACAATGAGCAGTTCTTC
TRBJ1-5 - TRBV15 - CATSRVVSSWGRSAESNQPQHF TGTGCCACCAGCAGAGTGGTTTCGTCCTGGGGAAGGTCCGCAGAAAGCAATCAGCCCCAGCATTTT
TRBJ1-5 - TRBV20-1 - CSARLGQPQHF TGCAGTGCTAGGTTGGGCCAGCCCCAGCATTTT
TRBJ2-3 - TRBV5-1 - CASSLVMLDTQYF TGCGCCAGCAGCTTGGTAATGTTGGATACGCAGTATTTT
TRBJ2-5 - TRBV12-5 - CASGSSGETQYF TGTGCTAGTGGTTCGAGTGGAGAGACCCAGTACTTC
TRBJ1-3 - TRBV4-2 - CASSQEARGAGGNTIYF TGTGCCAGCAGCCAAGAAGCTCGCGGGGCAGGGGGAAACACCATATATTTT
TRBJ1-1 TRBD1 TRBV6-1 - CASSPDRGDTEAFF TGTGCCAGCAGCCCCGACAGGGGAGACACTGAAGCTTTCTTT
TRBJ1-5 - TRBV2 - CASRPTGLGPQHF TGTGCCAGCAGACCAACAGGTTTGGGGCCCCAGCATTTT
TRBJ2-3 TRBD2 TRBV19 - CASSIPSGGTDTQYF TGTGCCAGTAGTATTCCGAGCGGGGGCACAGATACGCAGTATTTT
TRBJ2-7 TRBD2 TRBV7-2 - CASSYYGGRTSWEQYF TGTGCCAGCAGCTATTACGGCGGGAGGACCTCTTGGGAGCAGTACTTC
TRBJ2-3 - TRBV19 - CASSIPSIYRTDTQYF TGTGCCAGTAGTATACCTAGCATCTACCGCACAGATACGCAGTATTTT
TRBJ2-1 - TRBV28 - CASSHPPAQGRNNEQFF TGTGCCAGCAGTCACCCGCCCGCACAGGGACGGAACAATGAGCAGTTCTTC
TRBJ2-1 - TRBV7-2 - CASGINEQFF TGTGCCAGCGGAATCAATGAGCAGTTCTTC
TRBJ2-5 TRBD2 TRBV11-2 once CASSLDSFFSGKKTQETQYF TGTGCCAGCAGCTTAGACTCTTTTTTTAGCGGGAAGAAGACTCAAGAGACCCAGTACTTC
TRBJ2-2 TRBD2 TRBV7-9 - CASSLVLAGAAGELFF TGTGCCAGCAGCTTAGTACTAGCGGGAGCGGCCGGGGAGCTGTTTTTT
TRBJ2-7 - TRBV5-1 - CASTLAPTDFYEQYF TGCGCCAGCACCCTTGCTCCTACAGACTTCTACGAGCAGTACTTC
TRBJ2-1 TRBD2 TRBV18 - CASSPLSGTYNEQFF TGTGCCAGCTCACCTCTTAGCGGGACCTACAATGAGCAGTTCTTC
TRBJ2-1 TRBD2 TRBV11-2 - CASRITSGRDNEQFF TGTGCCAGCAGGATTACTAGCGGGAGGGATAATGAGCAGTTCTTC
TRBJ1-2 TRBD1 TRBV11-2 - CASSPLTGTAFDYGYTF TGTGCCAGCAGCCCGCTTACCGGGACAGCCTTTGACTATGGCTACACCTTC
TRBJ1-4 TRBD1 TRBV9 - CASSGTGTGVREKLFF TGTGCCAGCAGCGGAACCGGGACAGGGGTCCGCGAAAAACTGTTTTTT
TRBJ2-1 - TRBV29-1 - CSVEVGTRYGEQFF TGCAGCGTTGAAGTCGGGACAAGGTACGGTGAGCAGTTCTTC
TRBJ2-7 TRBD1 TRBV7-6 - CASSLASGTGLYEQYF TGTGCCAGCAGCTTAGCGTCCGGGACAGGGCTCTACGAGCAGTACTTC
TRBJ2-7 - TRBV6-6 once CASSYLRVRSYEQYF TGTGCCAGCAGTTACTTGAGAGTTCGGTCCTACGAGCAGTACTTC
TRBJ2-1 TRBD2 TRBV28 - CASGEAGGRPGYNEQFF TGTGCCAGCGGGGAAGCGGGAGGGCGACCGGGGTACAATGAGCAGTTCTTC
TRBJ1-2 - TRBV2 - CASDTGFNYGYTF TGTGCCAGTGACACAGGGTTTAACTATGGCTACACCTTC
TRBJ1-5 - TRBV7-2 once CASSSYSQPQHF TGTGCCAGCAGCTCATATAGTCAGCCCCAGCATTTT
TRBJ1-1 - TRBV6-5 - CASRLAGRKAFF TGTGCCAGCAGGCTAGCGGGTAGAAAAGCTTTCTTT
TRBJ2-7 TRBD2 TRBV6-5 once CASSYSSGTSADEQYF TGTGCCAGCAGTTACTCGAGCGGGACTAGTGCTGACGAGCAGTACTTC